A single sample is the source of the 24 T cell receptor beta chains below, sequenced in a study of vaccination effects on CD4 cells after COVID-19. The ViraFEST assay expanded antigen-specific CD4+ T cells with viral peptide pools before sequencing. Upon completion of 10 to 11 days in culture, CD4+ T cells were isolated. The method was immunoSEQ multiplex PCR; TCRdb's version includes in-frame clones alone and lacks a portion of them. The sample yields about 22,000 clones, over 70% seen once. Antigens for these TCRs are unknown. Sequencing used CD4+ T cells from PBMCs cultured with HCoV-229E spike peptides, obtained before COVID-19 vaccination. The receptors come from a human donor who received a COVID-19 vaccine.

The CDR3 nucleotides are TGTGCTAGTGGTTTAGGTAGCGGGAGGGCCGGCAATGAGCAGTTCTTC. Its translation: CASGLGSGRAGNEQFF. The V and J genes are TRBV12-5 and TRBJ2-1; 11 nucleotides match TRBD2. CDR3 length equals 16 residues. Germline lookup yields CDR1 LGHNT and CDR2 FRNRAP. The ends lost 3 bases at V and 6 bases at J; junction bases unmatched: 7.

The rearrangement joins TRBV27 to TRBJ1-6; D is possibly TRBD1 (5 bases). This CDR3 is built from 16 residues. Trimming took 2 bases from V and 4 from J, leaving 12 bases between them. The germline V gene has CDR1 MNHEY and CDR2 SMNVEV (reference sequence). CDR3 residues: CASSLGAGRYNSPLHF. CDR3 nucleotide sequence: TGTGCCAGCAGTTTAGGGGCAGGAAGGTATAATTCACCCCTCCACTTT.

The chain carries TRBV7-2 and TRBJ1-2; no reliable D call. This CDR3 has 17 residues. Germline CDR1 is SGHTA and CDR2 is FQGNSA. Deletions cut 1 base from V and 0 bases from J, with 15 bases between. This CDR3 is CASSLVLPQNANYGYTF. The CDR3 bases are TGTGCCAGCAGCTTAGTTTTGCCACAGAACGCTAACTATGGCTACACCTTC.

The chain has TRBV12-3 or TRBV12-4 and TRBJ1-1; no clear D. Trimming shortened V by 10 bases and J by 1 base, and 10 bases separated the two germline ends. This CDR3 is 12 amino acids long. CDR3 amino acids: CATTRQNTEAFF. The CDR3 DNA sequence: TGTGCCACCACGCGTCAGAACACTGAAGCTTTCTTT.

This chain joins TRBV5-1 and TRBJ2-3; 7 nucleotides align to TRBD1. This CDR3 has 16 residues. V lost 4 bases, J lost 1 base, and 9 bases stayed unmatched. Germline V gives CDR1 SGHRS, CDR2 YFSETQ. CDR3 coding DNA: TGCGCCAGCAGCAAAGGGACAGACCAGGGCACAGATACGCAGTATTTT. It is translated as CASSKGTDQGTDTQYF.

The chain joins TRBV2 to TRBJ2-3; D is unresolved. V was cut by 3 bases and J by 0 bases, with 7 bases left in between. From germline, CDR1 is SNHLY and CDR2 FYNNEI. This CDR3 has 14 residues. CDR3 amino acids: CASSETGSTDTQYF. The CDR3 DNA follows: TGTGCCAGCAGTGAGACGGGTAGCACAGATACGCAGTATTTT.

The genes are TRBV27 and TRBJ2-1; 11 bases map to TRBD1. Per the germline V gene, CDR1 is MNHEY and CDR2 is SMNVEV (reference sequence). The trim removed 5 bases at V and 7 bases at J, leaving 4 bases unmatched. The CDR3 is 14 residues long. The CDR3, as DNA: TGTGCCAGCAGTGCCGGGACAGGGGGGAATGAGCAGTTCTTC. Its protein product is CASSAGTGGNEQFF.

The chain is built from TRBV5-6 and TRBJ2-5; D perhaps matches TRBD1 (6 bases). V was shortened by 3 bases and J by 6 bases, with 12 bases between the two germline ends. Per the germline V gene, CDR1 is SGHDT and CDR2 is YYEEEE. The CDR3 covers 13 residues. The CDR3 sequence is CASSSGEGKTQYF. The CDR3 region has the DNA TGTGCCAGCAGCTCAGGGGAAGGGAAGACCCAGTACTTC. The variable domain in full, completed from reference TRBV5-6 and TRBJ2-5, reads DAGVTQSPTHLIKTRGQQVTLRCSPKSGHDTVSWYQQALGQGPQFIFQYYEEEERQRGNFPDRFSGHQFPNYSSELNVNALLLGDSALYLCASSSGEGKTQYFGPGTRLLVL.

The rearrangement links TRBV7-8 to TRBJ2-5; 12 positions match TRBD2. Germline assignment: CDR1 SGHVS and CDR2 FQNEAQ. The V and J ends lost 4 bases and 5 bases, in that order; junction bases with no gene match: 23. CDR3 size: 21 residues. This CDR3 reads CASSWGRLAGEKIPHRETQYF. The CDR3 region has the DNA TGTGCCAGCAGCTGGGGGAGACTAGCGGGGGAGAAAATCCCCCATCGGGAGACCCAGTACTTC.

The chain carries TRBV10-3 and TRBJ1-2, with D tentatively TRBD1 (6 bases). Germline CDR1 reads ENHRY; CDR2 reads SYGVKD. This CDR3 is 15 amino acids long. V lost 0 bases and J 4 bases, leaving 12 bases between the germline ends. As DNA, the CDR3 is TGTGCCATCAGTGAGTCGGGGGCCCTTGGCTATGGCTACACCTTC. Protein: CAISESGALGYGYTF.

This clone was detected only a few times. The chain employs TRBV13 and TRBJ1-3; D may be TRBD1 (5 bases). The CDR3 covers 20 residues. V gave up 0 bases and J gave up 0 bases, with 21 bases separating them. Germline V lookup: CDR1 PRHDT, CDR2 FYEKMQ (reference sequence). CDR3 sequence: CASSLGPISRTTGSGNTIYF. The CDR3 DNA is TGTGCCAGCAGCTTAGGCCCAATTTCCCGGACAACCGGCTCTGGAAACACCATATATTTT.

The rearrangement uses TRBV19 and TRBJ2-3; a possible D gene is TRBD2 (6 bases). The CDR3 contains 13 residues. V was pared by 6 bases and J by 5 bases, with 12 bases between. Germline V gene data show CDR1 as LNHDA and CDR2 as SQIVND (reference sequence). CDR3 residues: CASSDRSGDTQYF. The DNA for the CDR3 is TGTGCCAGTAGCGATCGTAGCGGAGATACGCAGTATTTT.

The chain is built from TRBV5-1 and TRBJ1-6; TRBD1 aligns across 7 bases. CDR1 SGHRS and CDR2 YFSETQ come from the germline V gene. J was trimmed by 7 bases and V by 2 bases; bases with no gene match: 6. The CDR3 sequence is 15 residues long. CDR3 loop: CASSFTGTVNSPLHF. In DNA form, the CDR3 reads TGCGCCAGCAGCTTTACCGGGACAGTAAATTCACCCCTCCACTTT.

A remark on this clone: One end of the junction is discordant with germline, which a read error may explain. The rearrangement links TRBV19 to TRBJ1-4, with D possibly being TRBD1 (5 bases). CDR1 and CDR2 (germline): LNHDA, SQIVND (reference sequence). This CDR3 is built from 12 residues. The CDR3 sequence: CASSIDYRRTVF. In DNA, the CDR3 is TGTGCCAGTAGTATAGATTACAGGAGGACGGTTTTT. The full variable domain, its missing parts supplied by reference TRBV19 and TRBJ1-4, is DGGITQSPKYLFRKEGQNVTLSCEQNLNHDAMYWYRQDPGQGLRLIYYSQIVNDFQKGDIAEGYSVSREKKESFPLTVTSAQKNPTAFYLCASSIDYRRTVFGSGTQLSVL.

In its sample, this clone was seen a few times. The CDR3 DNA is TGTGCCAGCTCACCACCAAGCGCCGGACAGGGCTATGGCTACACCTTC. Amino acid sequence: CASSPPSAGQGYGYTF. The rearrangement joins TRBV18 to TRBJ1-2, with 8 bases fitting TRBD1. Trimming took 0 bases from V and 4 from J; bases not matched to a gene: 7. The CDR3 is made up of 16 amino acids. The germline CDR1 and CDR2 sequences are KGHSH and LQKENI.

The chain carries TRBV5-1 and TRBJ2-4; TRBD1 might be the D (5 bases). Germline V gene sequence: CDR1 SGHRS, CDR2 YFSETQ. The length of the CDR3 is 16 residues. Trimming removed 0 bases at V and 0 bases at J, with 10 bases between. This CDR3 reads CASSLGQLLAKNIQYF. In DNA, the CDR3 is TGCGCCAGCAGCTTGGGACAGTTGCTAGCCAAAAACATTCAGTACTTC.

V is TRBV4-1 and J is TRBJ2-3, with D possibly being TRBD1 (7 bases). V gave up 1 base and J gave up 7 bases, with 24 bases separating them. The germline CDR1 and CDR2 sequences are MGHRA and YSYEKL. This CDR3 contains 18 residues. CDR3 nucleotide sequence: TGCGCCAGCAGCCAAGGTGGAGGGGGACAGAAAAAACAGAATACGCAGTATTTT. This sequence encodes CASSQGGGGQKKQNTQYF.

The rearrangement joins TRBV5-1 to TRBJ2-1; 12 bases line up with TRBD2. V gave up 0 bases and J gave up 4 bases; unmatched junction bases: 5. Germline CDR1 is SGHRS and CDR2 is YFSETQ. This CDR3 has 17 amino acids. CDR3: CASSLATSGSTYNEQFF. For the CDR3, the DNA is TGCGCCAGCAGCTTGGCGACTAGCGGGAGTACGTACAATGAGCAGTTCTTC.

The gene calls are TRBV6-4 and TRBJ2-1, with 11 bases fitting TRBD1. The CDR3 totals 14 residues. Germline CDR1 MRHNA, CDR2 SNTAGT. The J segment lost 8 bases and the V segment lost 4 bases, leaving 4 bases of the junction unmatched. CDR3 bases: TGTGCCAGCAGTGCCGGGACAGGGGGGGATGAGCAGTTCTTC. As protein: CASSAGTGGDEQFF.

CDR3 region: CAISLEIQETQYF. CDR3 nucleotides: TGTGCCATCAGCTTAGAAATCCAAGAGACCCAGTACTTC. This sequence joins TRBV10-3 and TRBJ2-5; D is unclear. This CDR3 is built from 13 residues. Trimming stripped 6 bases from V and 1 base from J, with 9 bases between. Germline CDR1 ENHRY, CDR2 SYGVKD.

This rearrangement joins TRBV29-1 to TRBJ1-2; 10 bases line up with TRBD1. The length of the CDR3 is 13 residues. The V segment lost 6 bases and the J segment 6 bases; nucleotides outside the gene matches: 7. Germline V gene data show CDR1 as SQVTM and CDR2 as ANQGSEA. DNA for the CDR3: TGCAGCGTGGCCCGGGACAGGGGTAATGGCTACACCTTC. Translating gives CSVARDRGNGYTF. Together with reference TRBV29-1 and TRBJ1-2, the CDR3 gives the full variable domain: SAVISQKPSRDICQRGTSLTIQCQVDSQVTMMFWYRQQPGQSLTLIATANQGSEATYESGFVIDKFPISRPNLTFSTLTVSNMSPEDSSIYLCSVARDRGNGYTFGSGTRLTVV.

The CDR3 spells CASSVYEYGYTF. The CDR3 DNA sequence: TGTGCCAGCAGCGTATACGAGTATGGCTACACCTTC. The genes are TRBV11-2 and TRBJ1-2; D is ambiguous. Germline V CDR1 and CDR2: SGHAT, FQNNGV. The CDR3 covers 12 residues. V was cut by 5 bases and J by 5 bases, with 9 bases left in between.

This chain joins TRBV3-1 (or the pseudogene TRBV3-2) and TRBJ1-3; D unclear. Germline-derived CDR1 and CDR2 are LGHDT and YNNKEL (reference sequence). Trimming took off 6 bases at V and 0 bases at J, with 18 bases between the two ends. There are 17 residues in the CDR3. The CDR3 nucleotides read TGTGCCAGCAGTGGTATTGGCGGAATCCTCTCTGGAAACACCATATATTTT. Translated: CASSGIGGILSGNTIYF.

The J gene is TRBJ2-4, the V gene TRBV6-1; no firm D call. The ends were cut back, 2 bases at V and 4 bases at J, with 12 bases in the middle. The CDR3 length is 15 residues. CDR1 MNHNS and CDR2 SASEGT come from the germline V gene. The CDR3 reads CASSESRPGKNIQYF. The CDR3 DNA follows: TGTGCCAGCAGTGAATCCCGGCCAGGAAAAAACATTCAGTACTTC.